These 27 T cell receptor beta chains originate from one sample sequenced in a study of blood T cells in healthy people across ages. A second roughly 7 to 11 cycle PCR used barcoded and J-beta primers. TCRdb independently ran MiXCR on the 5' RACE reads; one entry per CDR3 protein. The sample lists 590,000 or so distinct CDR3 sequences, about 30% occurring once. Sequenced material: blood. All receptors derive from a woman aged 80 or older in good health.

The rearrangement joins TRBV30 to TRBJ1-6; D might be TRBD1 (5 bases). This CDR3 is built from 13 residues. Germline CDR1 GTSNPN, CDR2 SVGIG (reference sequence). V was clipped by 6 bases and J by 8 bases, with 14 bases between them. The CDR3: CACQDSLDSPLHF. The CDR3 DNA is TGTGCCTGTCAAGACAGCTTGGATTCACCCCTCCACTTT.

The chain carries TRBV5-1 and TRBJ1-3; D is uncertain. The CDR3 loop spans 15 amino acids. The ends were cut back, 2 bases at V and 0 bases at J, with 9 bases in the middle. Germline CDR1 reads SGHRS; CDR2 reads YFSETQ. The CDR3 bases are TGCGCCAGCAGCTTAGAGGGCATCTCTGGAAACACCATATATTTT. As protein: CASSLEGISGNTIYF.

The CDR3 sequence is CSAETGTSITDTQYF. CDR3 nucleotides: TGCAGTGCTGAGACCGGGACTTCAATCACAGATACGCAGTATTTT. V and J are TRBV20-1 and TRBJ2-3; perhaps TRBD2 as D (6 bases). Trimming removed 5 bases from V and 2 bases from J, with 17 bases in between. Germline assignment: CDR1 DFQATT and CDR2 SNEGSKA (reference sequence). CDR3 size: 15 residues.

Written as DNA, the CDR3 is TGTGCCAGCACCCGCGGCGGGGGGCGGCGGGAGACCCAGTACTTC. This codes for CASTRGGGRRETQYF. The chain combines TRBV6-2 or TRBV6-3 with TRBJ2-5; TRBD2 matches 8 bases. This CDR3 is 15 amino acids long. V lost 7 bases, J lost 5 bases, and 12 bases stayed unmatched. Germline V gene sequence: CDR1 MNHEY, CDR2 SVGEGT.

This clonotype was seen at least ten times. The chain is built from TRBV4-3 and TRBJ1-5; no firm D call. The CDR3 has 15 residues. Germline V gives CDR1 LGHNA, CDR2 YSLEER. The V gene lost 0 bases and the J gene lost 0 bases, with 6 bases spanning the gap. The CDR3 DNA is TGCGCCAGCAGCCAAGACGTATATAGCAATCAGCCCCAGCATTTT. This encodes CASSQDVYSNQPQHF.

The chain links TRBV5-1 to TRBJ1-1; TRBD1 matches 7 bases. The trim removed 4 bases at V and 7 bases at J, leaving 13 bases unmatched. This CDR3 comprises 15 residues. Germline assignment: CDR1 SGHRS and CDR2 YFSETQ. The CDR3 is CASSLGTGVRGEAFF. The CDR3 DNA follows: TGCGCCAGCAGCCTGGGAACAGGGGTGAGGGGTGAAGCTTTCTTT. Complete variable domain (other parts from reference TRBV5-1 and TRBJ1-1): KAGVTQTPRYLIKTRGQQVTLSCSPISGHRSVSWYQQTPGQGLQFLFEYFSETQRNKGNFPGRFSGRQFSNSRSEMNVSTLELGDSALYLCASSLGTGVRGEAFFGQGTRLTVV.

This clonotype occurred many times. The chain combines TRBV7-9 with TRBJ1-5; D not resolved. The CDR3 has 14 residues. Trimming removed 2 bases at V and 0 bases at J, with 5 bases between. The germline V gene encodes CDR1 SEHNR and CDR2 FQNEAQ (reference sequence). The CDR3 DNA is TGTGCCAGCAGCTTATCCAATAGCAATCAGCCCCAGCATTTT. This gives the protein CASSLSNSNQPQHF.

This clonotype showed up just a few times. An end of the junction does not agree with germline; a read error may underlie this. The chain carries TRBV2 and TRBJ2-5; 9 positions match TRBD1. This CDR3 spans 17 amino acids. Germline V lookup: CDR1 SNHLY, CDR2 FYNNEI. The CDR3: CASGEEGTGTGPETQYF. The CDR3 region has the DNA TGTGCCAGCGGTGAAGAAGGGACCGGGACAGGGCCAGAGACCCAGTACTTC.

This clonotype has just a few counts. The chain has TRBV7-2 and TRBJ2-7; 11 bases map to TRBD2. V was clipped by 5 bases and J by 1 base; unmatched bases: 7. The germline V gene has CDR1 SGHTA and CDR2 FQGNSA. The CDR3 extends over 16 amino acids. CDR3 amino acids: CASSPWPSGRSYEQYF. The CDR3 bases are TGTGCCAGCAGCCCCTGGCCTAGCGGGAGGTCCTACGAGCAGTACTTC.

This clonotype was found many times. The V gene is TRBV7-9, the J gene TRBJ1-2; D possibly corresponds to TRBD1 (5 bases). This CDR3 spans 16 amino acids. CDR1 and CDR2 (germline): SEHNR, FQNEAQ (reference sequence). Trimming pared 2 bases from V and 2 bases from J, leaving 15 bases between. CDR3 sequence reads: CASSLNSGTLNYGYTF. The CDR3 coding sequence is TGTGCCAGCAGCTTAAACTCCGGGACGCTGAACTATGGCTACACCTTC. Variable domain in full (rest from reference TRBV7-9 and TRBJ1-2): DTGVSQNPRHKITKRGQNVTFRCDPISEHNRLYWYRQTLGQGPEFLTYFQNEAQLEKSRLLSDRFSAERPKGSFSTLEIQRTEQGDSAMYLCASSLNSGTLNYGYTFGSGTRLTVV.

This clonotype appeared many times. J is TRBJ2-6 and V is TRBV5-6, with D unresolved. The CDR3 covers 14 residues. The ends were cut back, 4 bases at V and 4 bases at J, with 9 bases in the middle. Germline assignment: CDR1 SGHDT and CDR2 YYEEEE. This CDR3 is CASSPPGGANVLTF. The CDR3 DNA reads as TGTGCCAGCAGCCCCCCGGGCGGGGCCAACGTCCTGACTTTC.

This clonotype was found a few times. A much larger clone differs from this one at a single base, so this may be a read error. The chain couples TRBV5-1 to TRBJ2-1, with 8 bases lining up with TRBD2. The J call is uncertain, as TRBJ2-7 better fits the DNA end. The CDR3 is 15 residues long. Per the germline V gene, CDR1 is SGHRS and CDR2 is YFSETQ. CDR3 bases: TGCGCCAGCAACACCGGGACTAGAAGCGACAATGAGCAGTACTTC. Translating gives CASNTGTRSDNEQYF.

This clonotype appeared a few times. This may come from a read error, since a much larger clone is one base off. The J gene is TRBJ2-1, the V gene TRBV2, with TRBD2 matching 8 bases. The J call may be wrong; the DNA end is better matched by TRBJ2-7. Germline CDR1 is SNHLY and CDR2 is FYNNEI. The CDR3 runs 15 residues. In DNA form, the CDR3 reads TGTGCCAGCACCGCGCTAGCGGGTCGATACAATGAGCAGTACTTC. This encodes CASTALAGRYNEQYF.

This clonotype was detected many times. The V call is TRBV7-9, the J call TRBJ2-6, with 8 bases that match TRBD1. The CDR3 is made up of 19 amino acids. V dropped 5 bases and J dropped 3; count of bases not matched to a gene: 15. CDR1 SEHNR and CDR2 FQNEAQ come from the germline V gene (reference sequence). The CDR3 DNA follows: TGTGCCAGCAGCCCGTGGACAGGGACACATATCGGTGGGGCCAACGTCCTGACTTTC. This sequence encodes CASSPWTGTHIGGANVLTF.

This clonotype was seen only a few times. The chain joins TRBV20-1 to TRBJ1-4; D remains ambiguous. V was pared by 5 bases and J by 5 bases, with 18 bases between. The CDR3 contains 15 residues. Germline CDR1 DFQATT, CDR2 SNEGSKA (reference sequence). The CDR3 bases are TGCAGTGCTGGAACGGGCTTCCGGGAAAATGAAAAACTGTTTTTT. This codes for CSAGTGFRENEKLFF.

Notes on this clonotype: Germline and junction disagree at one end, which may indicate a read error. This rearrangement joins TRBV10-3 to TRBJ1-1, with 8 positions matching TRBD1. The V gene's germline CDR1 is ENHRY and CDR2 SYGVKD. CDR3 size: 14 residues. In DNA, the CDR3 is TGTGTCATCGCGCAGGGGGCGGGGAACACTGAAGCTTTCTTT. Encoded protein: CVIAQGAGNTEAFF.

Of note for this clonotype: Sequence at one end of the junction differs from germline and may be a read error. This rearrangement joins TRBV5-4 to TRBJ2-2, with D unclear. The CDR3 has 12 residues. Germline values: CDR1 SGHNT, CDR2 YYREEE (reference sequence). The CDR3 DNA sequence: TGTGCCAGCAGCTCCAGAGCCGGAGAGCTGTTTTTT. Translating gives CASSSRAGELFF. The variable domain in full, with the rest retrieved from reference TRBV5-4 and TRBJ2-2, is ETGVTQSPTHLIKTRGQQVTLRCSSQSGHNTVSWYQQALGQGPQFIFQYYREEENGRGNFPPRFSGLQFPNYSSELNVNALELDDSALYLCASSSRAGELFFGEGSRLTVL.

This clonotype was counted only a few times. The genes are TRBV24-1 and TRBJ1-5, with 8 bases matching TRBD1. The germline CDR1 and CDR2 sequences are KGHDR and SFDVKD. Trimming removed 1 base from V and 0 bases from J; junction bases left unmatched: 16. This CDR3 comprises 21 residues. CDR3 nucleotides: TGTGCCACCAGTGATTTCTTTCCGGACAGGGCCTTCTACTATAGCAATCAGCCCCAGCATTTT. This translates into CATSDFFPDRAFYYSNQPQHF.

The V call is TRBV14, the J call TRBJ1-2; D remains ambiguous. Germline CDR1 and CDR2: SGHDN and FVKESK. V shed 0 bases and J shed 4 bases, with 12 bases lying between them. The CDR3 extends over 15 amino acids. CDR3 DNA: TGTGCCAGCAGCCAAGATTCGAGTCAGGTCTATGGCTACACCTTC. It yields the protein CASSQDSSQVYGYTF.

This clonotype has ten or more counts. CDR3: CSARIRGSNYGYTF. For the CDR3, the DNA is TGCAGTGCTAGGATCCGAGGAAGTAACTATGGCTACACCTTC. This chain connects TRBV20-1 to TRBJ1-2; no clear D. Trimming removed 3 bases at V and 1 base at J, with 12 bases between. The CDR3 totals 14 residues. Germline V gives CDR1 DFQATT, CDR2 SNEGSKA (reference sequence).

This clonotype was observed many times. At one of its ends the junction is not consistent with the germline gene, which may arise from a read error. The chain joins TRBV7-2 to TRBJ2-3; the D is unclear. The CDR3 contains 15 residues. Germline V lookup: CDR1 SGHTA, CDR2 FQGNSA. CDR3 region: CANSLDITATDTQYF. The CDR3 DNA reads TGTGCCAACAGCTTAGATATTACCGCCACAGATACGCAGTATTTT.

Ten or more counts support this clonotype. In nucleotides, the CDR3 is TGTGCCAGCAGCTTAGCCAGATACAATGAGCAGTTCTTC. Protein sequence: CASSLARYNEQFF. The gene calls are TRBV7-2 and TRBJ2-1; D ambiguous. CDR3 length: 13 residues. CDR1 is SGHTA and CDR2 is FQGNSA in the germline V gene. V was clipped by 0 bases and J by 4 bases, with 4 bases between them.

This clonotype was seen repeatedly, ten times or more. This rearrangement joins TRBV14 to TRBJ1-2; TRBD1 matches at 7 bases. Germline-derived CDR1 and CDR2 are SGHDN and FVKESK. The CDR3 is 13 amino acids. The V and J ends lost 6 bases and 7 bases, in that order; junction bases with no gene match: 8. The chain's CDR3 is CASRRTGVGGYTF. The DNA of the CDR3 is TGTGCCAGCAGACGTACAGGGGTTGGTGGCTACACCTTC.

This clonotype was recorded at least ten times. The chain combines TRBV20-1 with TRBJ2-7; D call uncertain. V was pared by 4 bases and J by 5 bases, with 9 bases between. The germline V gene encodes CDR1 DFQATT and CDR2 SNEGSKA (reference sequence). CDR3 length: 11 residues. In nucleotides, the CDR3 is TGCAGTGCTAAGGGCCCCGACGAGCAGTACTTC. This sequence encodes CSAKGPDEQYF.

This clonotype was detected ten times or more. CDR3 protein: CASSPSGGSQFF. DNA of the CDR3: TGTGCCAGCAGCCCCAGTGGGGGTTCGCAGTTCTTC. The gene calls are TRBV7-2 and TRBJ2-1; D may correspond to TRBD1 or TRBD2 (5 bases each). Germline lookup yields CDR1 SGHTA and CDR2 FQGNSA. The CDR3 totals 12 residues. V dropped 5 bases and J dropped 12 bases, with 14 bases sitting between them.

This clonotype came up a few times. This may arise from a read error, as a much more abundant clone is one base away. The chain recombines TRBV7-7 with TRBJ2-1; 16 bases align to TRBD2. This CDR3 region has 17 residues. Per the germline V gene, CDR1 is SSHAT and CDR2 is FNYEAQ (reference sequence). CDR3 in amino acids: CVSSGTSGGAGVNEQFF. In DNA, the CDR3 is TGTGTTAGCAGCGGGACTAGCGGGGGGGCCGGGGTAAATGAGCAGTTCTTC.

This clonotype occurred a few times. The rearrangement joins TRBV13 to TRBJ2-7, with D perhaps TRBD1 (6 bases). V was cut by 2 bases and J by 7 bases, with 18 bases left in between. CDR3 length: 15 residues. Per germline, CDR1 PRHDT and CDR2 FYEKMQ (reference sequence). The CDR3 sequence is CASSLQGKAYNEQYF. CDR3 nucleotides: TGTGCCAGCAGCTTACAGGGGAAGGCCTACAATGAGCAGTACTTC.